These T cell receptor beta chains were read from a single sample in a study of blood T cells in healthy people across ages. A single record per CDR3 protein comes from TCRdb applying MiXCR to the 5' RACE reads. The table has 700,000 or so distinct CDR3 sequences, roughly two fifths seen once; the top ten hold 30%. Material for sequencing was blood. These receptors were collected from a man aged 80 or over in good health. Both conserved end residues are part of each CDR3. The order of the fields is CDR3 length, J gene, V gene, clone size, D gene, CDR3 protein, CDR3 DNA. The D gene is left open where the match is weak. Clone size appears in some rows only: once, few, many, or a class for an expanded clone.

CDR3 length: 16; J gene: TRBJ1-2; V gene: TRBV5-1; clone size: NA; D gene: NA; CDR3 protein: CASSVQAAEMRGGYTF; CDR3 DNA: TGCGCCAGCAGTGTCCAGGCAGCGGAGATGCGTGGAGGCTACACCTTC
CDR3 length: 13; J gene: TRBJ2-3; V gene: TRBV21-1; clone size: few; D gene: NA; CDR3 protein: CASSRTGYDTQYF; CDR3 DNA: TGTGCCAGCAGCCGGACAGGGTATGATACGCAGTATTTT
CDR3 length: 17; J gene: TRBJ1-4; V gene: TRBV28; clone size: once; D gene: NA; CDR3 protein: CASSSQGEGATNEKLFF; CDR3 DNA: TGTGCCAGCAGTTCGCAGGGAGAGGGGGCAACTAATGAAAAACTGTTTTTT
CDR3 length: 11; J gene: TRBJ2-3; V gene: TRBV20-1; clone size: few; D gene: NA; CDR3 protein: CSAGRADTQYF; CDR3 DNA: TGCAGTGCGGGAAGGGCGGATACGCAGTATTTT
CDR3 length: 14; J gene: TRBJ2-7; V gene: TRBV20-1; clone size: NA; D gene: TRBD2; CDR3 protein: CSAASAGFSYEQYF; CDR3 DNA: TGCAGTGCTGCGTCAGCGGGATTCTCCTACGAGCAGTACTTC
CDR3 length: 16; J gene: TRBJ2-4; V gene: TRBV6-1; clone size: NA; D gene: NA; CDR3 protein: CASSEAPRPPYNEQYF; CDR3 DNA: TGTGCCAGCAGTGAAGCCCCCCGGCCCCCGTACAATGAGCAGTACTTC
CDR3 length: 15; J gene: TRBJ2-3; V gene: TRBV7-2; clone size: many; D gene: TRBD1; CDR3 protein: CASSLDRALTDTQYF; CDR3 DNA: TGTGCCAGCAGCCTCGACAGGGCCCTCACAGATACGCAGTATTTT
CDR3 length: 12; J gene: TRBJ2-7; V gene: TRBV12-3/TRBV12-4; clone size: NA; D gene: TRBD1; CDR3 protein: CASSLASQGLYF; CDR3 DNA: TGTGCCAGCAGTTTAGCGTCACAGGGGCTGTACTTC
CDR3 length: 17; J gene: TRBJ2-5; V gene: TRBV20-1; clone size: few; D gene: TRBD2; CDR3 protein: CSAMGALSGGIVETQYF; CDR3 DNA: TGCAGTGCTATGGGGGCGCTATCGGGGGGGATCGTGGAGACCCAGTACTTC
CDR3 length: 14; J gene: TRBJ1-6; V gene: TRBV4-3; clone size: many; D gene: TRBD1; CDR3 protein: CASSQGQGGSPLHF; CDR3 DNA: TGCGCCAGCAGCCAGGGACAGGGTGGTTCACCCCTCCACTTT
CDR3 length: 17; J gene: TRBJ1-2; V gene: TRBV25-1; clone size: few; D gene: TRBD1; CDR3 protein: CASSESSGTVPNYGYTF; CDR3 DNA: TGTGCCAGCAGTGAATCGAGCGGGACAGTTCCTAACTATGGCTACACCTTC
CDR3 length: 15; J gene: TRBJ2-4; V gene: TRBV4-2; clone size: few; D gene: NA; CDR3 protein: CASSRDKVAKNIQYF; CDR3 DNA: TGTGCCAGCAGCCGGGACAAAGTAGCCAAAAACATTCAGTACTTC